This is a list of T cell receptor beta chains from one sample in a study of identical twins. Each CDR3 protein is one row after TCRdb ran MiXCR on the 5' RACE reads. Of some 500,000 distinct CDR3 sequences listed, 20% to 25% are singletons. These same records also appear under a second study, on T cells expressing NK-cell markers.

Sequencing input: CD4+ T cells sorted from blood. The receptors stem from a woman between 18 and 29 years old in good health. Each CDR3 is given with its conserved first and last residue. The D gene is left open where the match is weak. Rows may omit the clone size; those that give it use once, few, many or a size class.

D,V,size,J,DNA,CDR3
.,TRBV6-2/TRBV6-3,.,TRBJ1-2,TGTGCCAGCAGTTATCTGGCCAGGGCTGGTGGCTACACCTTC,CASSYLARAGGYTF
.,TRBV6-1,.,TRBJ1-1,TGTGCCAGCAGTGTCTGGGGGCATACTGTTGATAGGCCTGAAGCTTTCTTT,CASSVWGHTVDRPEAFF
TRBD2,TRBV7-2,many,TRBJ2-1,TGTGCCAGCACCCACTCGACTAGCGGGACGTATGAGCAGTTCTTC,CASTHSTSGTYEQFF
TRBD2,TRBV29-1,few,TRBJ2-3,TGCAGCGTTGCCAACCGGACTAGCGGGAGGGATACGCAGTATTTT,CSVANRTSGRDTQYF
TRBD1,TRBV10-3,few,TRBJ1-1,TGTGCCATCAGGGGGACAGCCGAAACAGGCACTGAAGCTTTCTTT,CAIRGTAETGTEAFF
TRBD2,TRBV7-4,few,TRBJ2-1,TGTGCCAGCAGCTTAGTACTAGCGGGGGACGATGAGCAGTTCTTC,CASSLVLAGDDEQFF
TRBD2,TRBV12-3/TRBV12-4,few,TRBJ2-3,TGTGCCAGCCTGACTAGCGGGGATTTTACAGATACGCAGTATTTT,CASLTSGDFTDTQYF
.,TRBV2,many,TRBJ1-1,TGTGCCAGCAGTGGATTCACTGAAGCTTTCTTT,CASSGFTEAFF
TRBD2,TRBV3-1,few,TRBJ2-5,TGTGCCAGCAGCGGAGGGACTAGCCTGTTTCAAGAGACCCAGTACTTC,CASSGGTSLFQETQYF
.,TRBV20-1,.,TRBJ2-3,TGCAGTGCCCAGCCTGACACAGATACGCAGTATTTT,CSAQPDTDTQYF
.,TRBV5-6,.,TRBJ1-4,TGTGCCAGCAGTTACGGGACCGAGAATGAAAAACTGTTTTTT,CASSYGTENEKLFF
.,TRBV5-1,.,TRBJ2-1,TGCGCCAGCAGCTCCTGGGGGGGGCCATCCAGCTCCTACAATGAGCAGTTCTTC,CASSSWGGPSSSYNEQFF
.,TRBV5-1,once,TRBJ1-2,TGCGCCAGCGACACAGGGACGGCGGGGGGCTACACCTTC,CASDTGTAGGYTF
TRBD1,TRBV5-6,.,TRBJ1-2,TGTGCCAGCAGCTTAACGGGACAGGGCTTCGGCTACACCTTC,CASSLTGQGFGYTF
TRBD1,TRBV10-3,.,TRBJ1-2,TGTGCCATCAGTGACCTACTTGGACAGGGTGGAGGCTACACCTTC,CAISDLLGQGGGYTF
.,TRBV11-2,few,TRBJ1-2,TGTGCCAGCAGCCCCAGGTCGGGGAACTATGGCTACACCTTC,CASSPRSGNYGYTF
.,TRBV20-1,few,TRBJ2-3,TGCAGTGCCGGGTCCAGGGCGGGCACAGATACGCAGTATTTT,CSAGSRAGTDTQYF
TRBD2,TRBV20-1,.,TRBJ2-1,TGCAGTGCTAGAAAAGCGGGAGTTAGCTCCTACAATGAGCAGTTCTTC,CSARKAGVSSYNEQFF
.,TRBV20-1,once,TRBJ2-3,TGCAGTGCTAGAGATGATAGGCGGGACGCCAATACGCAGTATTTT,CSARDDRRDANTQYF
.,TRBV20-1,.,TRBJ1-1,TGCAGTGTGCTCTCCCAGATGAACACTGAAGCTTTCTTT,CSVLSQMNTEAFF
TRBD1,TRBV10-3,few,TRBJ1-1,TGTGCCATCAAAGCGGCAGGGGGGACTGAAGCTTTCTTT,CAIKAAGGTEAFF
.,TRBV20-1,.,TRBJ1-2,TGCAGTGCTAGAGATGGGCAGAGGGACTATGGCTACACCTTC,CSARDGQRDYGYTF
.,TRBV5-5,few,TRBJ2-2,TGTGCCAGCAGCCCAAATAGTTTTCACGGGGAGCTGTTTTTT,CASSPNSFHGELFF
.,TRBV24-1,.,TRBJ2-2,TGTGCCACCAGTGATTTTCCCGGGGAGCTGTTTTTT,CATSDFPGELFF
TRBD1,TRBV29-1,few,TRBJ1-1,TGCAGCGCAGTACAGGGGTTGAATGAAGCTTTCTTT,CSAVQGLNEAFF
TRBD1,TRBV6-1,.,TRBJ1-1,TGTGCCAGCAGGCCCGGGACAGGGGCCTCCATGAACACTGAAGCTTTCTTT,CASRPGTGASMNTEAFF
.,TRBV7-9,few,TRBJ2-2,TGTGCCAGCAGCCTACAGGGTAACGCCGGGGAGCTGTTTTTT,CASSLQGNAGELFF
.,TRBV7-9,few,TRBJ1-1,TGTGCCAGCAGCTTTACAGGGTCGAACACTGAAGCTTTCTTT,CASSFTGSNTEAFF
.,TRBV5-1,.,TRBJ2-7,TGCGCCAGCAGCTTTCTAGGCAGTAGCTCCTACGAGCAGTACTTC,CASSFLGSSSYEQYF
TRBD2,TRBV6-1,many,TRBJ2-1,TGTGCCAGCAGTCCGACTAGCGGATACAATGAGCAGTTCTTC,CASSPTSGYNEQFF
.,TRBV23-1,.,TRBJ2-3,TGCGCCAGCAGTCATCTCCGGGACAAGGGGACAGATACGCAGTATTTT,CASSHLRDKGTDTQYF
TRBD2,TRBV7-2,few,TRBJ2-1,TGTGCCAGCAGCCGACATAGCGGGAACCCCTACAATGAGCAGTTCTTC,CASSRHSGNPYNEQFF
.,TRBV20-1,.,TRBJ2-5,TGCAGTGCTAGGACGAGAGGGGAGACCCAGTACTTC,CSARTRGETQYF
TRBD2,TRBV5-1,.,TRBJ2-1,TGCGCCAGCAGCGACCATAGCGGGAGCGGTGGTGAGCAGTTCTTC,CASSDHSGSGGEQFF
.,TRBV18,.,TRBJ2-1,TGTGCCAGCTCACCAATCCAAAGTACCTCCTACAATGAGCAGTTCTTC,CASSPIQSTSYNEQFF
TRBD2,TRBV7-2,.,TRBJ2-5,TGTGCCAGCAGCTTCTTCGGACTAGTCCCTCAAGAGACCCAGTACTTC,CASSFFGLVPQETQYF